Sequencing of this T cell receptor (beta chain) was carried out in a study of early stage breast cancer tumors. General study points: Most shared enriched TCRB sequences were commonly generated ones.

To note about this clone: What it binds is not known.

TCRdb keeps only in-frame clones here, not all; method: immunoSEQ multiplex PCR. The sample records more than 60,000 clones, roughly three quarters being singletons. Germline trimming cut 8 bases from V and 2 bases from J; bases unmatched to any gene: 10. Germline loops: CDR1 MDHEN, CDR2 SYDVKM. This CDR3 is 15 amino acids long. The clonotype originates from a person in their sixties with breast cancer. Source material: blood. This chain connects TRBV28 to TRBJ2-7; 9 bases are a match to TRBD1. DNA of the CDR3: TGTGCCAGCGGCCGGGACAGGGCAGATGCCTACGAGCAGTACTTC. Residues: CASGRDRADAYEQYF.